This TCR beta chain appears in the sequencing data of a study of tumor-infiltrating lymphocytes in primary liver carcinoma. Comments on this clonotype: This sequence may be a read error, since a much larger clone differs from it by one base.

Total RNA amounting to around 540 ng was the source from which TCR beta cDNA was made with a constant-region primer. Three rounds of nested multiplex PCR with slightly modified ARM-PCR produced TCR beta libraries. The first two PCR rounds used TRBV1-TRBV30 forward primers with a C-beta reverse primer, about 10 cycles each. TCRdb re-analysed the multiplex PCR reads in MiXCR, keeping a single row per CDR3 protein. Here the sample spans hundreds of thousands of distinct CDR3 sequences, almost 60% being singletons. Between the trimmed V and J ends, which lost 1 base and 3 bases, there was a span of 22 bases. Per the germline V gene, CDR1 is MGHRA and CDR2 is YSYEKL. This CDR3 is 18 amino acids long. The source of the blood RNA was unsorted whole blood, and germline DNA was extracted as well.

Material: peripheral blood. This clonotype was sampled from a woman in her 30s with primary liver carcinoma and hepatitis B virus infection. The chain recombines TRBV4-1 with TRBJ2-7; the D is unclear. The CDR3 here is CASSQALSGSPLLYEQYF. The CDR3 nucleotides read TGCGCCAGCAGCCAAGCCCTCTCCGGCAGTCCTCTTCTCTACGAGCAGTACTTC.